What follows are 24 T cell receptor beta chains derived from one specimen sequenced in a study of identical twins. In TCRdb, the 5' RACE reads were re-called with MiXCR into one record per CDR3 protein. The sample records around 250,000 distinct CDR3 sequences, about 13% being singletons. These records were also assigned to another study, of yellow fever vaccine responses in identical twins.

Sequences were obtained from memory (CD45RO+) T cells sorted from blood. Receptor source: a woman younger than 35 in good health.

The CDR3 sequence: CASSLGGGTSYEQYF. The CDR3 DNA is TGCGCCAGCAGCTTGGGTGGAGGAACCAGCTACGAGCAGTACTTC. The V gene is TRBV5-1, the J gene TRBJ2-7, with a tentative D call TRBD2 (5 bases). This CDR3 is 15 amino acids long. Trimming removed 0 bases from V and 3 bases from J, with 13 bases in between. Germline CDR1 and CDR2: SGHRS and YFSETQ.

CDR3 DNA: TGTGCCAGCAGCTTAGGTCTGAGCGGTCACTCCTACGAGCAGTACTTC. Its protein product is CASSLGLSGHSYEQYF. The gene calls are TRBV7-8 and TRBJ2-7; possibly TRBD2 for D (5 bases). Germline CDR1 SGHVS, CDR2 FQNEAQ. This CDR3 is built from 16 residues. Trimming removed 1 base from V and 0 bases from J, with 13 bases in between.

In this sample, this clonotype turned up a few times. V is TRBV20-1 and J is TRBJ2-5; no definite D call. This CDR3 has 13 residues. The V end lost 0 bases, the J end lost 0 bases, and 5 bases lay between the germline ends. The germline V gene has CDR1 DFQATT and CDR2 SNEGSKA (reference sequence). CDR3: CSARDQYQETQYF. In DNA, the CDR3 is TGCAGTGCTAGAGATCAGTACCAAGAGACCCAGTACTTC.

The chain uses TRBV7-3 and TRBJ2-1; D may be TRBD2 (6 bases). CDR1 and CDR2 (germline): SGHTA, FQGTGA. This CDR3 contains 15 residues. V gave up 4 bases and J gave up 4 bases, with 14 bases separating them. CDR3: CASSSERLVYNEQFF. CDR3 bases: TGTGCCAGCAGCTCAGAAAGACTAGTATACAATGAGCAGTTCTTC.

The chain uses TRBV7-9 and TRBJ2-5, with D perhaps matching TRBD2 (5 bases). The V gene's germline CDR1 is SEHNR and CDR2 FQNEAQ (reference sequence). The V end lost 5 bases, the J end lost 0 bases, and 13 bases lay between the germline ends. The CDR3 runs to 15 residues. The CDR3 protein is CASSARVGDQETQYF. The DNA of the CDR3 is TGTGCCAGCAGCGCCCGGGTCGGGGACCAAGAGACCCAGTACTTC.

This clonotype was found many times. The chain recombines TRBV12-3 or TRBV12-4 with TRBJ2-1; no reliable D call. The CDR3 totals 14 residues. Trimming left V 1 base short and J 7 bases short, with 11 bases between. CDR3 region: CASSLGSPLNEQFF. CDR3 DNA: TGTGCCAGCAGTTTAGGGAGCCCCCTAAATGAGCAGTTCTTC.

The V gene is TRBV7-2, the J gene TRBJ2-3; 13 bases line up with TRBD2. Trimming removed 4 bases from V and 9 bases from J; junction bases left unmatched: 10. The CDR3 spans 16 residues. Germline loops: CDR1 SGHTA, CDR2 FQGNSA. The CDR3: CASSSSWTSGRMTQYF. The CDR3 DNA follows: TGTGCCAGCAGCTCCTCATGGACTAGCGGGAGAATGACGCAGTATTTT.

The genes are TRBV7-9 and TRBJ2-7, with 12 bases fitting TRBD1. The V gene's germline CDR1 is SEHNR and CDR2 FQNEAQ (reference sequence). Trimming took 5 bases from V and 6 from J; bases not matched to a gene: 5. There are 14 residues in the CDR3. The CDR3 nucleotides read TGTGCCAGCAGCCCTGGGACAGGGGGCGCCGAGCAGTACTTC. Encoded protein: CASSPGTGGAEQYF.

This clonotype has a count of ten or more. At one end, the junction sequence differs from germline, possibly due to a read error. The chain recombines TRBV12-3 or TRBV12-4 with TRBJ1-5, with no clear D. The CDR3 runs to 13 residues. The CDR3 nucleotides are TGTGCCAGCAGCTTAGGCAGCAATCAGCCCCAGCATTTT. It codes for CASSLGSNQPQHF.

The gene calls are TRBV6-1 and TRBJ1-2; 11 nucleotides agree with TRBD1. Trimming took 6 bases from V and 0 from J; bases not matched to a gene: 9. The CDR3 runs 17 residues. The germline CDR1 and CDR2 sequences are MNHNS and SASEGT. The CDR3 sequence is CASSHTGTGGANYGYTF. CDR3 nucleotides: TGTGCCAGCAGCCACACCGGGACAGGGGGAGCTAACTATGGCTACACCTTC.

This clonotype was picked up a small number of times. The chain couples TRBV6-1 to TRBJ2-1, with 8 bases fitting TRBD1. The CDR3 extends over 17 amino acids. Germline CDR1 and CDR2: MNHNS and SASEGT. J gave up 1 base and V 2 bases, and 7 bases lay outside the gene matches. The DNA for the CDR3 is TGTGCCAGCAGTGAACAACCAGGGGGCAGGTCCTACAATGAGCAGTTCTTC. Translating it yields CASSEQPGGRSYNEQFF.

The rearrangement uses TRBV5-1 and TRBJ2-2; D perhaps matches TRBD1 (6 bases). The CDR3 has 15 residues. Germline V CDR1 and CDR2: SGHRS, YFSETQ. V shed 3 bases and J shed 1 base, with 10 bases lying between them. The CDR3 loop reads CASSSIGGNTGELFF. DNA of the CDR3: TGCGCCAGCAGCTCCATAGGGGGGAACACCGGGGAGCTGTTTTTT.

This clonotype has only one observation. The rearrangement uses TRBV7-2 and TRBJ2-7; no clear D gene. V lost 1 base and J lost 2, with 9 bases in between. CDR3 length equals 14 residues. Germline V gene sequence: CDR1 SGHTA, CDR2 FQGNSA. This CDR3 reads CASSLVVKTYEQYF. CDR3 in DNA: TGTGCCAGCAGCTTAGTGGTCAAAACCTACGAGCAGTACTTC.

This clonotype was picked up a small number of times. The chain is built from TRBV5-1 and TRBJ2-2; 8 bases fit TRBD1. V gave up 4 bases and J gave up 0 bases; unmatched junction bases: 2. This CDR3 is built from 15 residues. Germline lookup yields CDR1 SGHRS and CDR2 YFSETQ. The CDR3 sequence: CASSAGQANTGELFF. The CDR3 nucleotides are TGCGCCAGCAGCGCGGGACAGGCGAACACCGGGGAGCTGTTTTTT. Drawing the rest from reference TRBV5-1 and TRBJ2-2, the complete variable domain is KAGVTQTPRYLIKTRGQQVTLSCSPISGHRSVSWYQQTPGQGLQFLFEYFSETQRNKGNFPGRFSGRQFSNSRSEMNVSTLELGDSALYLCASSAGQANTGELFFGEGSRLTVL.

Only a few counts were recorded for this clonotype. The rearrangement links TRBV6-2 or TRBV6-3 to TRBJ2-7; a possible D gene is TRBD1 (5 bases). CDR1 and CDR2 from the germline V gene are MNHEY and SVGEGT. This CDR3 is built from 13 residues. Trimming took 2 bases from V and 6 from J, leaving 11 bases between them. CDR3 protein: CASSYGAGREQYF. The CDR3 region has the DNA TGTGCCAGCAGTTACGGGGCAGGACGCGAGCAGTACTTC.

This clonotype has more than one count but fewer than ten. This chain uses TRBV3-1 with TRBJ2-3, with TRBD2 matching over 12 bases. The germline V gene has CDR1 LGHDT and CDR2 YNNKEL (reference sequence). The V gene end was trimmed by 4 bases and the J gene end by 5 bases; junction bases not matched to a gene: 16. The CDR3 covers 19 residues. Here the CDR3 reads CASSPSPSGGGFLLDTQYF. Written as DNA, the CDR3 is TGTGCCAGCAGCCCCTCCCCTAGCGGGGGGGGGTTCCTCCTAGATACGCAGTATTTT.

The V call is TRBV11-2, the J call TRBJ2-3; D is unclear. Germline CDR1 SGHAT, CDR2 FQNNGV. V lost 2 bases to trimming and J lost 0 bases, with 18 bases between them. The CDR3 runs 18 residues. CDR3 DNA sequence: TGTGCCAGCAGCTTAATGTTTTCGTTCCCCTATAGCACAGATACGCAGTATTTT. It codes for CASSLMFSFPYSTDTQYF.

The CDR3 DNA reads as TGTGCCAGCAGTAGATCGTGGGACAGGGTACCCTACGAGCAGTACTTC. Its translation: CASSRSWDRVPYEQYF. The rearrangement uses TRBV6-1 and TRBJ2-7, with 9 bases aligning to TRBD1. Trimming took 5 bases from V and 2 from J; bases not matched to a gene: 10. The CDR3 has 16 residues. Germline V gene data show CDR1 as MNHNS and CDR2 as SASEGT.

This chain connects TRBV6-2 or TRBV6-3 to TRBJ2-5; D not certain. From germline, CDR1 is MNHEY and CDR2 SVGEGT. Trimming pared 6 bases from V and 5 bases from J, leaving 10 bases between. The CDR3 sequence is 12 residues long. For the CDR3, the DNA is TGTGCCAGCAGAACATATCCTGAGACCCAGTACTTC. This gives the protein CASRTYPETQYF.

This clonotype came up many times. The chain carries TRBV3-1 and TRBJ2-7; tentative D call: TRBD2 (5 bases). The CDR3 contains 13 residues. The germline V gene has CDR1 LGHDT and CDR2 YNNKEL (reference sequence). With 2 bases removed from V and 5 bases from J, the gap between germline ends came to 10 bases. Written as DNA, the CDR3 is TGTGCCAGCAGCCAATCTAGGAGGAACGAGCAGTACTTC. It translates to CASSQSRRNEQYF.

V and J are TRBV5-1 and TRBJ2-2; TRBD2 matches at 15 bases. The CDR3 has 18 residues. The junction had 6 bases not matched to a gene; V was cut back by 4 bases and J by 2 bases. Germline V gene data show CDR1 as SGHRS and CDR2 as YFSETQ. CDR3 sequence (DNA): TGCGCCAGCAGCCATGGGACTAGCGGGGGGCGAAACACCGGGGAGCTGTTTTTT. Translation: CASSHGTSGGRNTGELFF.

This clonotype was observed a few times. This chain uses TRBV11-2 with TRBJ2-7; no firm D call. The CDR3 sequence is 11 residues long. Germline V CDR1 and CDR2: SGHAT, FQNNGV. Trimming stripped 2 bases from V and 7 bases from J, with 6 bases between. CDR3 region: CASSLKREQYF. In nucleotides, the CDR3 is TGTGCCAGCAGCTTAAAGAGGGAGCAGTACTTC.

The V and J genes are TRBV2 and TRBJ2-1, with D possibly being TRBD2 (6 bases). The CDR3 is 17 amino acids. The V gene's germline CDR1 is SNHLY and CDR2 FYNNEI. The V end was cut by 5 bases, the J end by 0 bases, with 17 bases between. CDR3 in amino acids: CASSPALTRDSYNEQFF. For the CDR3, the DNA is TGTGCCAGCAGTCCTGCCCTGACTAGAGACTCCTACAATGAGCAGTTCTTC.

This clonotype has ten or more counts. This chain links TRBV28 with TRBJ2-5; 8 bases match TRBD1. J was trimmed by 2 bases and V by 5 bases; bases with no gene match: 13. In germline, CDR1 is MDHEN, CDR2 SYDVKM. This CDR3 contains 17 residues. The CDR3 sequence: CASSLLRDRREQETQYF. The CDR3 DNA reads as TGTGCCAGCAGTCTCCTCCGGGACAGGAGGGAACAAGAGACCCAGTACTTC.